This T cell receptor (beta chain) was captured in a study of cytomegalovirus exposure and HLA in healthy donors. Germline lookup yields CDR1 SGHRS and CDR2 YFSETQ. There are 14 residues in the CDR3. V was cut by 2 bases and J by 0 bases, with 9 bases left in between. With 60 Vbeta and 13 Jbeta primers, the PCR was carried out. Profiled with immunoSEQ multiplex PCR; TCRdb holds only in-frame clones, not every one. The sample data list around 140,000 clones. The clonotype originates from a woman in her thirties or forties in good health and CMV-seropositive. V is TRBV5-1 and J is TRBJ2-7, with D unresolved. The sequenced sample was PBMCs. CDR3 sequence (DNA): TGCGCCAGCAGCTTCCGCGAAAGCTCCTACGAGCAGTACTTC. Amino acids: CASSFRESSYEQYF. Complete variable domain (other parts from reference TRBV5-1 and TRBJ2-7): KAGVTQTPRYLIKTRGQQVTLSCSPISGHRSVSWYQQTPGQGLQFLFEYFSETQRNKGNFPGRFSGRQFSNSRSEMNVSTLELGDSALYLCASSFRESSYEQYFGPGTRLTVT.